Listed here are 7 T cell receptor beta chains from one sample, sequenced in a study of kidney transplant recipient with SARS-CoV-2 infection. TCRdb recomputed calls from the reads with MiXCR, one row per CDR3 protein. The sample carries fewer than 250,000 distinct CDR3 sequences, 25% to 30% recorded once. Sequenced material: a blood sample, taken at baseline and between days 110 and 120 from a kidney transplant recipient. Receptor source: a young adult male patient who had COVID-19 and was a kidney transplant recipient. The T cells may come from the graft donor.

This clonotype was seen only a few times. V usage is TRBV20-1 and J usage is TRBJ2-1, with 12 bases fitting TRBD2. This CDR3 region has 16 residues. The germline V gene encodes CDR1 DFQATT and CDR2 SNEGSKA (reference sequence). V gave up 5 bases and J gave up 3 bases; unmatched junction bases: 8. The CDR3 DNA reads TGCAGTGCTCAACCCCCGGGACTAGCGGGCTACAATGAGCAGTTCTTC. Its translation is CSAQPPGLAGYNEQFF.

This clonotype was counted between two and nine times. The chain joins TRBV19 to TRBJ2-3; 10 bases match TRBD2. The CDR3 has 14 amino acids. The trim removed 7 bases at V and 9 bases at J, leaving 10 bases unmatched. Looked up from germline, CDR1 is LNHDA and CDR2 is SQIVND (reference sequence). DNA for the CDR3: TGTGCCAGTACCCCACTAGCGGGACTACAGACGCAGTATTTT. It codes for CASTPLAGLQTQYF.

In its sample, this clonotype was seen many times. V and J are TRBV9 and TRBJ1-1; D possibly corresponds to TRBD1 (6 bases). The CDR3 has 15 amino acids. The germline V and J ends were trimmed by 0 bases and 0 bases, with 9 bases remaining between them. Germline CDR1 and CDR2: SGDLS and YYNGEE. Written as DNA, the CDR3 is TGTGCCAGCAGCGTAGGCGGGGGCATGAACACTGAAGCTTTCTTT. This translates into CASSVGGGMNTEAFF.

This clonotype has at least ten counts. The V call is TRBV3-2, the J call TRBJ2-5; the table's D call of TRBD1 was not tested on the DNA. TRBV3-2 is given as a pseudogene. The CDR3 has 15 amino acids. The CDR3: CASSPRVAYQETQYF. The CDR3 DNA follows: TGTGCCAGCAGCCCCAGGGTAGCGTACCAAGAGACCCAGTACTTC.

This clonotype has a count of ten or more. The CDR3 DNA sequence: TGCGCCAGCAGCCAGAGGACAGGGCACTCCTACGAGCAGTACTTC. This translates into CASSQRTGHSYEQYF. V is TRBV4-1 and J is TRBJ2-7; 8 bases map to TRBD1. After removal of 3 bases from V and 0 bases from J, the junction contained 4 bases not matched to a gene. Germline lookup yields CDR1 MGHRA and CDR2 YSYEKL. There are 15 residues in the CDR3.

The gene calls are TRBV28 and TRBJ2-4, with no clear D. Trimming cost V 3 bases and J 13 bases, with 16 bases left between them. CDR1 is MDHEN, CDR2 SYDVKM, per germline. CDR3 length: 13 amino acids. The CDR3 coding sequence is TGTGCCAGCAGTTTTAGATCTCTCAATAAGCAGTACTTC. Protein product: CASSFRSLNKQYF.

This clonotype was detected many times. The chain couples TRBV7-9 to TRBJ1-6, with 9 positions matching TRBD1. Germline-derived CDR1 and CDR2 are SEHNR and FQNEAQ (reference sequence). V was pared by 4 bases and J by 8 bases, with 6 bases of the junction left unmatched. This CDR3 is 15 amino acids long. The CDR3 sequence: CASSSQGARDSPLHF. CDR3 DNA: TGTGCCAGCAGCTCACAGGGGGCGCGTGATTCACCCCTCCACTTT.